One T cell receptor (beta chain) is described in this entry. These data are taken from a study of CD8 T cells in Susac syndrome. Random-hexamer reverse transcription was applied to about 0.45 to 1 ug RNA. With immunoSEQ multiplex PCR, TCR beta CDR3 was amplified across 54 Vbeta and 13 Jbeta. TCRdb reprocessed the immunoSEQ multiplex PCR reads with MiXCR, giving one entry per CDR3 protein. The data hold more than 250,000 distinct CDR3 sequences, with about 90% observed a single time. Each multiple sclerosis control was a treatment-naive patient with relapsing-remitting disease that was either stable or active. The CD8+ and CD4+ T cells were isolated magnetically using a negative isolation approach, whereas the TEMRA cells were enriched by FACS. The CDR3 is made up of 13 amino acids. The germline V and J ends were trimmed by 5 bases and 2 bases, with 10 bases remaining between them.

The chain joins TRBV12-3 or TRBV12-4 to TRBJ2-7; D gene uncertain. Sequenced input: CD4+ T cells from PBMCs. The receptor was isolated from a human donor with multiple sclerosis. The CDR3 DNA reads TGTGCCAGCAGTCCCGGGTCTACCTACGAGCAGTACTTC. Translated, it gives CASSPGSTYEQYF.